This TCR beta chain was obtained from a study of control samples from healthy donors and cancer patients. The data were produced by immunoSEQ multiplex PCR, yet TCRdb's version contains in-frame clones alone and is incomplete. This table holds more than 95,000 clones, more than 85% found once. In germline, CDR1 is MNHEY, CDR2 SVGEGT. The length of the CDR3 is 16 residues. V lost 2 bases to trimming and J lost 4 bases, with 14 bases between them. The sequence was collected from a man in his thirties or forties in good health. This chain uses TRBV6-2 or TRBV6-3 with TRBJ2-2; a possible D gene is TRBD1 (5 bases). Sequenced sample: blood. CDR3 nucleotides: TGTGCCAGCAGTTACCCGCCTGAAGGGGTCACCGGGGAGCTGTTTTTT. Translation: CASSYPPEGVTGELFF.